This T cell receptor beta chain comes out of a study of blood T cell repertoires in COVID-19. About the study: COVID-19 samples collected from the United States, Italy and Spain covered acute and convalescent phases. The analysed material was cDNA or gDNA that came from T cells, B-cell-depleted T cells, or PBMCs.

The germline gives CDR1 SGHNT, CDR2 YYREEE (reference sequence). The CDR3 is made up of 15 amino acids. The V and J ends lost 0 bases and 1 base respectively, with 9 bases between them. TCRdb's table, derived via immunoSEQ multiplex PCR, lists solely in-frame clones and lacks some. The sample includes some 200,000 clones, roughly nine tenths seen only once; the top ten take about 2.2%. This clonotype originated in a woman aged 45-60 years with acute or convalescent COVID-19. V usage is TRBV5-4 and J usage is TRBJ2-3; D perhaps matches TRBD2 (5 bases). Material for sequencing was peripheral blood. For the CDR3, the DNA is TGTGCCAGCAGCTTGGAGAGGGTTCGCACAGATACGCAGTATTTT. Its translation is CASSLERVRTDTQYF. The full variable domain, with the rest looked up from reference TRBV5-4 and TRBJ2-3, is ETGVTQSPTHLIKTRGQQVTLRCSSQSGHNTVSWYQQALGQGPQFIFQYYREEENGRGNFPPRFSGLQFPNYSSELNVNALELDDSALYLCASSLERVRTDTQYFGPGTRLTVL.